This TCR beta chain was captured in a study of T cell responses to AZD1222 COVID-19 vaccine. Assay: immunoSEQ multiplex PCR; the TCRdb copy retains only in-frame clones and omits some. The sample yields some 160,000 clones, 85% to 95% seen once. With 3 bases clipped from V and 9 bases from J, the junction kept 11 bases outside the gene matches. The germline V gene encodes CDR1 GTSNPN and CDR2 SVGIG (reference sequence). CDR3 length: 16 residues. Sequences were derived from peripheral blood, sampled on day 0 of AZD1222 vaccination. The chain links TRBV30 to TRBJ1-6; 10 nucleotides line up with TRBD1. This receptor was obtained from an adult in good health. The CDR3 protein is CAWSPRDRGMFSPLHF. The CDR3 DNA follows: TGTGCCTGGAGCCCCCGGGACAGGGGAATGTTTTCACCCCTCCACTTT.